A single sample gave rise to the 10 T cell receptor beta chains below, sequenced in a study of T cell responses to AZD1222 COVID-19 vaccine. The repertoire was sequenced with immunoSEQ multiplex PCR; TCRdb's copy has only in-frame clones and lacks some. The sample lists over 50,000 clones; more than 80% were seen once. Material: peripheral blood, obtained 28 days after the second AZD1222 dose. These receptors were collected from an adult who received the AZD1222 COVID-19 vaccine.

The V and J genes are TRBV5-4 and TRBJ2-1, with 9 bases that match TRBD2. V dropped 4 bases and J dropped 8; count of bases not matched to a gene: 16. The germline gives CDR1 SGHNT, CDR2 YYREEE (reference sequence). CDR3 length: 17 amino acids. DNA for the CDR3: TGTGCCAGCAGCAGAGGGGGCGGGAGGGCCCCCGGCGATGAGCAGTTCTTC. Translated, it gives CASSRGGGRAPGDEQFF.

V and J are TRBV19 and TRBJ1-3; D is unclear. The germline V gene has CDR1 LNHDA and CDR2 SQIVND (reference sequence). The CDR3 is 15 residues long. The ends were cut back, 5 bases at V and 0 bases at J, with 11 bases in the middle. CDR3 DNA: TGTGCCAGTAGTCCTTCGGCAGTCTCTGGAAACACCATATATTTT. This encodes CASSPSAVSGNTIYF.

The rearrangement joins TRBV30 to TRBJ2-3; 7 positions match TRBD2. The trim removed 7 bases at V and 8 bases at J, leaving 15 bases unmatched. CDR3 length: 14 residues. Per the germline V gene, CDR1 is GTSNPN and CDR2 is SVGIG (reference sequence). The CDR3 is CASSGREFRGTQYF. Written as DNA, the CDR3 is TGTGCCTCAAGTGGGCGGGAGTTCCGGGGTACGCAGTATTTT.

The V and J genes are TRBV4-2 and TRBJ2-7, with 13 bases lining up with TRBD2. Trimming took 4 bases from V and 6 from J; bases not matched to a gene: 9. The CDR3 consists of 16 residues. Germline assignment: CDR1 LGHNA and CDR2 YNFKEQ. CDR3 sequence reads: CASSLTSGRRAPEQYF. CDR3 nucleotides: TGTGCCAGCAGCCTGACTAGCGGGAGGCGCGCGCCCGAGCAGTACTTC.

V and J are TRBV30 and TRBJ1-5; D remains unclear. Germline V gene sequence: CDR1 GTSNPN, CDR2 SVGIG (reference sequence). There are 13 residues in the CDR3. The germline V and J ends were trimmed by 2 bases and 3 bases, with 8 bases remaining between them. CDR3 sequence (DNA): TGTGCCTGGAGTTTTCAGAACAATCAGCCCCAGCATTTT. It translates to CAWSFQNNQPQHF.

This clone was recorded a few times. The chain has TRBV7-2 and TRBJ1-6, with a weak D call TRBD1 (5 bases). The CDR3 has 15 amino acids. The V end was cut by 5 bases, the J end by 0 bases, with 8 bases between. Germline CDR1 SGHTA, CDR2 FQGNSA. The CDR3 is CASSGGASYNSPLHF. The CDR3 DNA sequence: TGTGCCAGCAGCGGGGGTGCCTCCTATAATTCACCCCTCCACTTT.

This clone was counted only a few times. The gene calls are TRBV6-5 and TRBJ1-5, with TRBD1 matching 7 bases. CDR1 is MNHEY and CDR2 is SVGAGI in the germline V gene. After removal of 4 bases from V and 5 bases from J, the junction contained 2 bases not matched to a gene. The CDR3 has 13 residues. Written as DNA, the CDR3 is TGTGCCAGCAGTTCTACAGGGGATCAGCCCCAGCATTTT. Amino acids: CASSSTGDQPQHF.

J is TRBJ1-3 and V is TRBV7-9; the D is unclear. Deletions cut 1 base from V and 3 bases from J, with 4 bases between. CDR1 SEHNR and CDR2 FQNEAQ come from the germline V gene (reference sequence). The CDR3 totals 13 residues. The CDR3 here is CASSLVIGNTIYF. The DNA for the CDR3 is TGTGCCAGCAGCTTAGTTATTGGAAACACCATATATTTT.

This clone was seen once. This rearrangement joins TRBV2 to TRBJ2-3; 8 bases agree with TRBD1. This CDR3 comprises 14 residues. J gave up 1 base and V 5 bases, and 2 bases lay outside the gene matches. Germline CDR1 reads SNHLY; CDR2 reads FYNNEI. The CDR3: CASSKDRGTDTQYF. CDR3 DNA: TGTGCCAGCAGTAAGGACAGGGGCACAGATACGCAGTATTTT.

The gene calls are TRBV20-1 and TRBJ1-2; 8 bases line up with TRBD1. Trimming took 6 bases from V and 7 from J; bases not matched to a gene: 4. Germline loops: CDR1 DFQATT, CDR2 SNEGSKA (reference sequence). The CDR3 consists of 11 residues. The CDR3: CSARQGFGYTF. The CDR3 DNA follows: TGCAGTGCCAGACAGGGGTTTGGCTACACCTTC.